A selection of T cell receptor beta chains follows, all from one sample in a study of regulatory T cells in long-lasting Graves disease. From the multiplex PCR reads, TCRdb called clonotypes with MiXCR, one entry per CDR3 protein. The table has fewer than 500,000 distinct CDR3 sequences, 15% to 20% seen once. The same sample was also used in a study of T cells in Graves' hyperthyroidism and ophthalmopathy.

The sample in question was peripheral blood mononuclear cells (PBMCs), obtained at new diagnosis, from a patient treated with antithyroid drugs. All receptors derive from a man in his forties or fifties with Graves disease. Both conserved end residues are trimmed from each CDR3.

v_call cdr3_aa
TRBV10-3 AISESFGSRGNSPLH
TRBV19 ASAQREGLGEQY
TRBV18 ASSDTATGELF
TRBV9 ASSTEGTTYEQY
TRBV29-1 SVEGALKKVTEAF
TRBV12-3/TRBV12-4 ASSLEQAGAGELF
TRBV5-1 ASSREPSYNEQF
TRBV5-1 ASSLDQISGEAF
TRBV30 AWLGGPSYEQY
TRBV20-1 SATGPEVGQGKVEAF
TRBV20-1 SARGTSGSLKTQY
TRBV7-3 ASSWTGGGSDTQY
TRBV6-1 ASKGGLNTGELF
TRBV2 ASSEMGVGTQY
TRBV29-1 SVAGIREQY
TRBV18 ASSPLGGLETQY
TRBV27 ASSLKGEVPQETQY
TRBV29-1 SVDGGSVNEQF
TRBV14 ASSQVPGPGEQY
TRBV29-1 SVEVKAGGRAGELF
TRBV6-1 ASISGGSGNTIY
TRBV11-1 ASSLVGLAGGRSYNEQF
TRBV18 ASSSGTGGEQY
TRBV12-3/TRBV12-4 ASSFDRVAIYEQY
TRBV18 ASSPQGVTYNEQF
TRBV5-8 ASSLDRGDTEAF
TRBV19 ASRPPPGKERFYGYT
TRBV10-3 AISHSSSYNEQF
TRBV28 ASSPSLGGYT
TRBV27 ASSFKRTGFIPEQF
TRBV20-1 SARPTSGRAGTETQY
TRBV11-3 ASSLGTHQNQETQY
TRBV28 ASTIGEMNTEAF
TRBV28 ASSLSRTRNSNQPQH
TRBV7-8 ASTFSLGLAGGETQY
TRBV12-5 ASGLVLADSYEQY
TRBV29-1 SVEVGSEQY